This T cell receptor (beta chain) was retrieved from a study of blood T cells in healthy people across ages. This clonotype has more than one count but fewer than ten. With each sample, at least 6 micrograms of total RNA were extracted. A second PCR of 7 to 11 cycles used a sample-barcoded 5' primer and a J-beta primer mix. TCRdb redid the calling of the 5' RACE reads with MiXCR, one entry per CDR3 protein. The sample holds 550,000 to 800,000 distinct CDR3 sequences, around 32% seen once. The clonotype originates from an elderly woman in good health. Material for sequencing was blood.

In DNA, the CDR3 is TGTGCCAGTGGGACTAGCGGAAACAATGAGCAGTTCTTC. It yields the protein CASGTSGNNEQFF. The chain employs TRBV19 and TRBJ2-1; 11 bases are a match to TRBD2. The CDR3 contains 13 residues. Germline V gene lookup returns CDR1 LNHDA and CDR2 SQIVND (reference sequence). V lost 8 bases, J lost 5 bases, and 2 bases stayed unmatched.